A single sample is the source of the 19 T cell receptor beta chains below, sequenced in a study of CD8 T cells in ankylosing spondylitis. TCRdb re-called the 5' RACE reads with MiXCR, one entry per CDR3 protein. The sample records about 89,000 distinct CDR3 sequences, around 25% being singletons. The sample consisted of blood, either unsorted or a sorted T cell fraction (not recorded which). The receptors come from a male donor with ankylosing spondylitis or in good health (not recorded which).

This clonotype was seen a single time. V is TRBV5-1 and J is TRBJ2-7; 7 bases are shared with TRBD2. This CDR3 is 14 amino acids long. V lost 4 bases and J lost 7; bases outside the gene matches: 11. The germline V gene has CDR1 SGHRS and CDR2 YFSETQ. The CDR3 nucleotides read TGCGCCAGCAGCCCCTACCTGGGGACTATAGAGCAGTACTTC. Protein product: CASSPYLGTIEQYF. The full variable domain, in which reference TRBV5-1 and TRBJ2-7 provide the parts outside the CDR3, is KAGVTQTPRYLIKTRGQQVTLSCSPISGHRSVSWYQQTPGQGLQFLFEYFSETQRNKGNFPGRFSGRQFSNSRSEMNVSTLELGDSALYLCASSPYLGTIEQYFGPGTRLTVT.

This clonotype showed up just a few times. The CDR3 sequence is CSAQGGSDYGYTF. CDR3 in DNA: TGCAGTGCGCAGGGTGGCTCTGACTATGGCTACACCTTC. The rearrangement uses TRBV20-1 and TRBJ1-2; tentatively, D is TRBD1 (5 bases). Germline CDR1 and CDR2: DFQATT and SNEGSKA (reference sequence). The length of the CDR3 is 13 residues. The ends were cut back, 6 bases at V and 3 bases at J, with 14 bases in the middle.

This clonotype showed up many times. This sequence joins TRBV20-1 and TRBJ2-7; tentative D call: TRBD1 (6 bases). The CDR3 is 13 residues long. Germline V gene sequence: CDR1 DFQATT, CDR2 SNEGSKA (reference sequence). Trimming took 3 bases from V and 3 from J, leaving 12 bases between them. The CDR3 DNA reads TGCAGTGCTAGGACAGGAACCAACTACGAGCAGTACTTC. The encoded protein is CSARTGTNYEQYF.

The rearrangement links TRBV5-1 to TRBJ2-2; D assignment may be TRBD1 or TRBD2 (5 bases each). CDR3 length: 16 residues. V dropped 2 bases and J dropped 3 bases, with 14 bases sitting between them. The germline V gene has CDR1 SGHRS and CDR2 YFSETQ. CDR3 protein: CASSLGPMGDTGELFF. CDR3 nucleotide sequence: TGCGCCAGCAGCTTAGGTCCCATGGGGGACACCGGGGAGCTGTTTTTT.

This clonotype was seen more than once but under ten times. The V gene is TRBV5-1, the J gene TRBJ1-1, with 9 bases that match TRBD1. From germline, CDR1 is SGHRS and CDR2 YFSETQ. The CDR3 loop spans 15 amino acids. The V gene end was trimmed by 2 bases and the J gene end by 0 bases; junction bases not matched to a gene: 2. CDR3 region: CASSLGDRVNTEAFF. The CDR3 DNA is TGCGCCAGCAGCTTAGGGGACAGGGTGAACACTGAAGCTTTCTTT.

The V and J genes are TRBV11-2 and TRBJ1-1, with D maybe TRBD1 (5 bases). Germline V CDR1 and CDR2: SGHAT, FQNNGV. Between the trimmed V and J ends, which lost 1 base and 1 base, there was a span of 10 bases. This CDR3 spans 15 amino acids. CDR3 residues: CASSLGPQGNTEAFF. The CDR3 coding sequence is TGTGCCAGCAGCTTAGGTCCCCAGGGGAACACTGAAGCTTTCTTT.

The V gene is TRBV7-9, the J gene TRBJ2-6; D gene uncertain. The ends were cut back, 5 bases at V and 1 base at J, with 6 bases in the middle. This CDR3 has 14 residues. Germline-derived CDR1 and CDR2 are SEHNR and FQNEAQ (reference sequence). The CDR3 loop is CASSPISGANVLTF. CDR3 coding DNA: TGTGCCAGCAGCCCGATTTCTGGGGCCAACGTCCTGACTTTC. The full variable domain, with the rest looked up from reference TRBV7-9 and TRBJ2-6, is DTGVSQNPRHKITKRGQNVTFRCDPISEHNRLYWYRQTLGQGPEFLTYFQNEAQLEKSRLLSDRFSAERPKGSFSTLEIQRTEQGDSAMYLCASSPISGANVLTFGAGSRLTVL.

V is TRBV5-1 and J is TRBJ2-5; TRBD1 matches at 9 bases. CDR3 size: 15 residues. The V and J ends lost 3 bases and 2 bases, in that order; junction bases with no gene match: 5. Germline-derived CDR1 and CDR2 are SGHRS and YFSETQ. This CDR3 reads CASSYTGGGQETQYF. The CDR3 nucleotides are TGCGCCAGCAGCTACACAGGGGGCGGACAAGAGACCCAGTACTTC.

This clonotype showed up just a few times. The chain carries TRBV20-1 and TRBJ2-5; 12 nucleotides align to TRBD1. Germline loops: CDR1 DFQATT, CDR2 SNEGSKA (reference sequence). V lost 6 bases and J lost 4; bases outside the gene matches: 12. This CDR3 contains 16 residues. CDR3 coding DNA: TGCAGTGCCCTTCGGGACAGGGGGCGAATCCGAGAGACCCAGTACTTC. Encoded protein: CSALRDRGRIRETQYF.

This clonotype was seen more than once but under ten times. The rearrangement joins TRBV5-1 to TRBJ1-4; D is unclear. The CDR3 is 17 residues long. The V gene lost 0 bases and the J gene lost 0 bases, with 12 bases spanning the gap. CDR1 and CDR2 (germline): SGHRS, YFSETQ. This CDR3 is CASSLDGGAATNEKLFF. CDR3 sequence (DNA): TGCGCCAGCAGCTTGGACGGAGGAGCGGCAACTAATGAAAAACTGTTTTTT.

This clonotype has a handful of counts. CDR3 bases: TGTGCCACCAGTGATCCCGGACGGGGGAACCACAATGAGCAGTTCTTC. It encodes CATSDPGRGNHNEQFF. The V gene is TRBV24-1, the J gene TRBJ2-1; a possible D gene is TRBD2 (6 bases). V lost 3 bases and J 5 bases, leaving 16 bases between the germline ends. The CDR3 sequence is 16 residues long. The germline V gene has CDR1 KGHDR and CDR2 SFDVKD.

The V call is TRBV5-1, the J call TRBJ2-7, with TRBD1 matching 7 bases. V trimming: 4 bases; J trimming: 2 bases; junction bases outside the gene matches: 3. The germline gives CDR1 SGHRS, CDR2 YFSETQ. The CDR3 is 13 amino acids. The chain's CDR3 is CASSRQGPYEQYF. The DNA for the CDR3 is TGCGCCAGCAGCCGACAGGGACCCTACGAGCAGTACTTC.

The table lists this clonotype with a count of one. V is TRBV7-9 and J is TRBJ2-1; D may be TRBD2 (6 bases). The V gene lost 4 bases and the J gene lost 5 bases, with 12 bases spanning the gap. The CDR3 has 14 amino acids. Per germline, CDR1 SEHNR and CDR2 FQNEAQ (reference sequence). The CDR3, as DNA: TGTGCCAGCAGCTGGACTATGCCCCACAATGAGCAGTTCTTC. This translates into CASSWTMPHNEQFF.

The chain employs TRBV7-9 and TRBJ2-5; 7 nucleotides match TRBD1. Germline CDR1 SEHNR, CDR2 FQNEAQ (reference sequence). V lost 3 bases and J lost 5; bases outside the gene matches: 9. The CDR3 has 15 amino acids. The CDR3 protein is CASSFQDRSQETQYF. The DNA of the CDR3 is TGTGCCAGCAGCTTCCAGGACAGGTCGCAGGAGACCCAGTACTTC.

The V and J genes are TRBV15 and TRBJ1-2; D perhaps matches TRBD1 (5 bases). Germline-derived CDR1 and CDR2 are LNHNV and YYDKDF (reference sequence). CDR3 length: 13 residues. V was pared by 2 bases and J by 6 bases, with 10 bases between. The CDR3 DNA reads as TGTGCCACCAGCAGACTCAGGGCAAATGGCTACACCTTC. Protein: CATSRLRANGYTF.

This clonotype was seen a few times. In DNA form, the CDR3 reads TGCGCCAGCAGCTTGGCCGGGCTTGCGAACACCGGGGAGCTGTTTTTT. Protein product: CASSLAGLANTGELFF. V and J are TRBV5-1 and TRBJ2-2; D remains ambiguous. Germline V gene data show CDR1 as SGHRS and CDR2 as YFSETQ. The V and J ends lost 0 bases and 0 bases respectively, with 9 bases between them. The CDR3 contains 16 residues. Supplemented by reference TRBV5-1 and TRBJ2-2, the full variable domain reads KAGVTQTPRYLIKTRGQQVTLSCSPISGHRSVSWYQQTPGQGLQFLFEYFSETQRNKGNFPGRFSGRQFSNSRSEMNVSTLELGDSALYLCASSLAGLANTGELFFGEGSRLTVL.

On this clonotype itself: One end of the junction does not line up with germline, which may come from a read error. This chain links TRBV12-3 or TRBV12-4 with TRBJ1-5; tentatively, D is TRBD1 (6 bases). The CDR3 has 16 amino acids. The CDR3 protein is CASSLTGGNSTQPQHF. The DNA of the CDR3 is TGTGCCAGCAGTTTGACGGGGGGCAATAGCACTCAGCCCCAGCATTTT.

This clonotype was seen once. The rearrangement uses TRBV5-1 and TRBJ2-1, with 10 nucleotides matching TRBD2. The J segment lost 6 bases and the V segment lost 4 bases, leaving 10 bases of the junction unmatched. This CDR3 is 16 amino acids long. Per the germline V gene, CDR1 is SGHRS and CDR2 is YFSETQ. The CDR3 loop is CASSPLASGGGNEQFF. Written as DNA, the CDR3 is TGCGCCAGCAGCCCGCTAGCTAGCGGGGGAGGCAATGAGCAGTTCTTC.

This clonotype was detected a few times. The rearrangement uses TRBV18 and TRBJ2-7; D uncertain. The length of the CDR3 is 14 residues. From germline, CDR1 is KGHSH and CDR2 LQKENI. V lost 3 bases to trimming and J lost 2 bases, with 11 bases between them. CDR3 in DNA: TGTGCCAGCTCACCCCCCGAGTTAGCCTACGAGCAGTACTTC. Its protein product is CASSPPELAYEQYF.